These 18 T cell receptor beta chains came from one sample sequenced in a study of blood T cell repertoires in COVID-19. Sequenced by immunoSEQ multiplex PCR; TCRdb stores in-frame clones only, minus some. Of fewer than 300,000 clones in the sample, around 84% were seen once. Sequenced material: PBMCs or T cells enriched from blood (not recorded which). Receptors were obtained from a young man who had recovered from COVID-19.

This chain connects TRBV5-5 to TRBJ1-5; 7 bases line up with TRBD1. J gave up 6 bases and V 2 bases, and 8 bases lay outside the gene matches. The V gene's germline CDR1 is SGHKS and CDR2 YYEKEE (reference sequence). The CDR3 has 15 residues. The CDR3 region has the DNA TGTGCCAGCAGCTTCCAGGGGGGTAGAGGTCAGCCCCAGCATTTT. It specifies CASSFQGGRGQPQHF.

V gene TRBV2 combines with J gene TRBJ1-3, with 9 bases identical to TRBD1. Germline-derived CDR1 and CDR2 are SNHLY and FYNNEI. V lost 5 bases to trimming and J lost 4 bases; unmatched junction nucleotides: 6. The CDR3 has 15 amino acids. CDR3 region: CASSLQGAAGNTIYF. CDR3 nucleotides: TGTGCCAGCAGTCTACAGGGGGCAGCGGGAAACACCATATATTTT.

The table lists this clone with a count of one. The chain employs TRBV5-4 and TRBJ2-4; D remains unclear. This CDR3 region has 13 residues. Trimming took 3 bases from V and 1 from J, leaving 5 bases between them. The germline gives CDR1 SGHNT, CDR2 YYREEE (reference sequence). DNA of the CDR3: TGTGCCAGCAGCTCCGTTGCCAAAAACATTCAGTACTTC. Protein: CASSSVAKNIQYF.

J is TRBJ1-2 and V is TRBV18; TRBD1 might be the D (5 bases). The V gene's germline CDR1 is KGHSH and CDR2 LQKENI. The CDR3 has 14 residues. The V and J ends lost 0 bases and 4 bases respectively, with 9 bases between them. CDR3 nucleotide sequence: TGTGCCAGCTCACCACCGAGCGGGACCTATGGCTACACCTTC. The encoded protein is CASSPPSGTYGYTF. The entire variable domain, with the rest obtained from reference TRBV18 and TRBJ1-2, is as follows: NAGVMQNPRHLVRRRGQEARLRCSPMKGHSHVYWYRQLPEEGLKFMVYLQKENIIDESGMPKERFSAEFPKEGPSILRIQQVVRGDSAAYFCASSPPSGTYGYTFGSGTRLTVV.

The chain joins TRBV10-3 to TRBJ1-1, with D possibly TRBD1 on 6 matching bases. Trimming took 2 bases from V and 2 from J, leaving 9 bases between them. The germline V gene encodes CDR1 ENHRY and CDR2 SYGVKD. The CDR3 length is 14 residues. CDR3 sequence reads: CAISEGRGNTEAFF. CDR3 DNA: TGTGCCATCAGTGAGGGCAGGGGAAACACTGAAGCTTTCTTT.

Regarding this clone: The sample holds other DNA sequences that translate to the same CDR3. V usage is TRBV27 and J usage is TRBJ2-7; TRBD2 matches 7 bases. The CDR3 has 13 amino acids. Germline V gives CDR1 MNHEY, CDR2 SMNVEV (reference sequence). J lost 0 bases, V lost 5 bases, and 1 base had no gene match. The CDR3 is CASSPGGSYEQYF. The CDR3 DNA sequence: TGTGCCAGCAGTCCGGGGGGCTCCTACGAGCAGTACTTC.

The chain joins TRBV5-1 to TRBJ2-5, with D perhaps matching TRBD1 (6 bases). Germline V gene lookup returns CDR1 SGHRS and CDR2 YFSETQ. Trimming removed 5 bases from V and 5 bases from J, with 19 bases in between. CDR3 length: 15 amino acids. In DNA, the CDR3 is TGCGCCAGCAGTAGCCGGGACACCAGTAGCGAGACCCAGTACTTC. It specifies CASSSRDTSSETQYF.

The genes are TRBV6-5 and TRBJ2-3, with TRBD2 identical over 12 bases. This CDR3 region has 15 residues. Trimming at V came to 8 bases and at J to 3 bases, leaving 6 bases not matched to a gene. CDR1 MNHEY and CDR2 SVGAGI come from the germline V gene. The CDR3 is CASGTTSGGTDTQYF. DNA of the CDR3: TGTGCCAGCGGAACGACTAGCGGGGGAACAGATACGCAGTATTTT.

The chain combines TRBV5-6 with TRBJ2-2; D is perhaps TRBD1 (6 bases). The germline V gene encodes CDR1 SGHDT and CDR2 YYEEEE. V dropped 4 bases and J dropped 3 bases, with 7 bases sitting between them. The CDR3 has 13 residues. In DNA form, the CDR3 reads TGTGCCAGCAGCCGACAGGACACCGGGGAGCTGTTTTTT. Protein product: CASSRQDTGELFF.

This clone appeared a few times. V and J are TRBV10-3 and TRBJ1-1; 8 bases fit TRBD1. The germline gives CDR1 ENHRY, CDR2 SYGVKD. The length of the CDR3 is 13 residues. J lost 3 bases, V lost 6 bases, and 3 bases had no gene match. The CDR3 loop reads CAIRTGADTEAFF. DNA for the CDR3: TGTGCCATCAGGACAGGGGCCGACACTGAAGCTTTCTTT.

This clone turned up a few times. Written as DNA, the CDR3 is TGTGCCAGCAGCGCCCGGACTAGTGGAGATACGCAGTATTTT. Its translation is CASSARTSGDTQYF. This chain links TRBV7-9 with TRBJ2-3, with 7 bases that match TRBD2. The length of the CDR3 is 14 residues. The J segment lost 5 bases and the V segment lost 5 bases, leaving 7 bases of the junction unmatched. Germline CDR1 and CDR2: SEHNR and FQNEAQ (reference sequence).

The CDR3 nucleotides read TGTGCCAGCAGCTTAGGCCTTAGCGGAAAGCTTAACAATGAGCAGTTCTTC. Translation: CASSLGLSGKLNNEQFF. This chain uses TRBV13 with TRBJ2-1; possible D gene TRBD2, 6 bases. The ends were cut back, 0 bases at V and 5 bases at J, with 17 bases in the middle. The length of the CDR3 is 17 residues. Germline V CDR1 and CDR2: PRHDT, FYEKMQ (reference sequence).

In its sample, this clone was seen once. The chain employs TRBV6-1 and TRBJ2-7, with D possibly being TRBD1 (5 bases). The germline gives CDR1 MNHNS, CDR2 SASEGT. The CDR3 extends over 19 amino acids. With 0 bases removed from V and 2 bases from J, the gap between germline ends came to 23 bases. The CDR3, as DNA: TGTGCCAGCAGTGAAGCCCAGACCGCTGAGACAGACCATCCCTACGAGCAGTACTTC. Amino acid sequence: CASSEAQTAETDHPYEQYF.

The chain combines TRBV9 with TRBJ1-5; D unclear. CDR1 SGDLS and CDR2 YYNGEE come from the germline V gene. V was trimmed by 0 bases and J by 5 bases, leaving 9 bases between them. The CDR3 length is 14 residues. Here the CDR3 reads CASSVGHPDQPQHF. CDR3 sequence (DNA): TGTGCCAGCAGCGTAGGACACCCCGATCAGCCCCAGCATTTT.

J is TRBJ2-1 and V is TRBV11-3; 7 bases fit TRBD2. The CDR3 contains 14 residues. Unmatched junction bases numbered 5, after V lost 5 bases and J lost 4 bases. CDR1 is SGHNT, CDR2 YENEEA, per germline. CDR3 coding DNA: TGTGCCAGCAGCGGGAGGGACGTGTACAATGAGCAGTTCTTC. It codes for CASSGRDVYNEQFF.

The chain employs TRBV11-2 and TRBJ1-2; D is possibly TRBD1 (5 bases). V lost 5 bases to trimming and J lost 4 bases, with 17 bases between them. From germline, CDR1 is SGHAT and CDR2 FQNNGV. The CDR3 extends over 15 amino acids. The CDR3 DNA reads as TGTGCCAGCAGCGTTTACCAGGGAATTTCCTATGGCTACACCTTC. This encodes CASSVYQGISYGYTF.

The J gene is TRBJ1-1, the V gene TRBV6-4; TRBD1 aligns across 7 bases. CDR3 length: 14 amino acids. CDR1 and CDR2 (germline): MRHNA, SNTAGT. Losses at the gene ends were 7 bases for V and 0 bases for J; bases not matched to a gene: 5. CDR3 region: CASIMTGMNTEAFF. CDR3 in DNA: TGTGCCAGCATTATGACAGGGATGAACACTGAAGCTTTCTTT.

This chain links TRBV19 with TRBJ1-3, with D uncertain. Germline V gives CDR1 LNHDA, CDR2 SQIVND (reference sequence). Trimming shortened V by 3 bases and J by 8 bases, and 11 bases separated the two germline ends. The CDR3 has 13 amino acids. The CDR3 loop is CASSIRGWDTIYF. DNA for the CDR3: TGTGCCAGTAGTATTCGGGGTTGGGACACCATATATTTT.